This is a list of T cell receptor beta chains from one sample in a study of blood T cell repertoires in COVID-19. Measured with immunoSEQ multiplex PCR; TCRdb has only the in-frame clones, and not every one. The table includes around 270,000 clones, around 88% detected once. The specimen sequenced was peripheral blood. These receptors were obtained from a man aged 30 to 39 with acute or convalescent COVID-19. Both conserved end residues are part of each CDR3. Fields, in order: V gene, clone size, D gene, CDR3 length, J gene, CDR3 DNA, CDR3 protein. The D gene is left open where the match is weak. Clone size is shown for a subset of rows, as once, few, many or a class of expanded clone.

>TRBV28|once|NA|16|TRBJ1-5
TGTGCCAGCAAGTCGTCGCGGAGGGCGGGAAATCAGCCCCAGCATTTT
CASKSSRRAGNQPQHF
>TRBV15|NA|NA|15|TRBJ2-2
TGTGCCACCACCAAGCCTAGGCATGATACCGGGGAGCTGTTTTTT
CATTKPRHDTGELFF
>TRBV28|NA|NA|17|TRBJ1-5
TGTGCCAGCAGTTTATTGCGGGGGCTCAAAGAAAATCAGCCCCAGCATTTT
CASSLLRGLKENQPQHF
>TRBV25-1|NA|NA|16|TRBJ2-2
TGTGCCAGCAGTGAATTGGCGACAGCGAACACCGGGGAGCTGTTTTTT
CASSELATANTGELFF
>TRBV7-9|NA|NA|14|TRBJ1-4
TGTGCCAGCAGCTCGGGTCGTCGGAACGAAAAACTGTTTTTT
CASSSGRRNEKLFF
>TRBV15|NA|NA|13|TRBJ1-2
TGTGCCACCAGCAGAGCAACGGGCTATGGCTACACCTTC
CATSRATGYGYTF
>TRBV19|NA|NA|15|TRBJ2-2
TGTGCCAGTAGTATAGGGCAGGGAGGAACCGGGGAGCTGTTTTTT
CASSIGQGGTGELFF
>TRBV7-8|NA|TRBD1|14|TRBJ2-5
TGTGCCAGCAGCAGAACAGGGGTGCGAGAGACCCAGTACTTC
CASSRTGVRETQYF
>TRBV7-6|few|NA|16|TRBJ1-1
TGTGCCAGCAGCTTATCTACAGGCCTCCTGAACACTGAAGCTTTCTTT
CASSLSTGLLNTEAFF
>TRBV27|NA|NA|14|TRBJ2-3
TGTGCCAGCAGTTTAGTGAGGGCGGGAGATACGCAGTATTTT
CASSLVRAGDTQYF
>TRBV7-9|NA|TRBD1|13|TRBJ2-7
TGTGCCAGCAGGGACAGGGGGCCCTCCGAGCAGTACTTC
CASRDRGPSEQYF
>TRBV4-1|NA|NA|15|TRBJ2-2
TGCGCCAGCAGCCAAGGCTTCGGTACCACCGGGGAGCTGTTTTTT
CASSQGFGTTGELFF
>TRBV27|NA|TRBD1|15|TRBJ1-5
TGTGCCAGCAGTCCACGGGGGACAGGGAATCAGCCCCAGCATTTT
CASSPRGTGNQPQHF
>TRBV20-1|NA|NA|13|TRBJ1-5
TGCAGTGCTAGTCCAGGGGTGAATCAGCCCCAGCATTTT
CSASPGVNQPQHF
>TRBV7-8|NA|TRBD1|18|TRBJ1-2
TGTGCCAGCAGGCTTAACTTGGGCCGGGACAGAGGAAACTATGGCTACACCTTC
CASRLNLGRDRGNYGYTF
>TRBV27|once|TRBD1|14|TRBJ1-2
TGTGCCAGCAGGGGGCAGGGGGTATACTATGGCTACACCTTC
CASRGQGVYYGYTF
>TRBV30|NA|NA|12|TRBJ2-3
TGTGCCTGGAGTCCGACTCCCGATACGCAGTATTTT
CAWSPTPDTQYF
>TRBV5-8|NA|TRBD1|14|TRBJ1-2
TGTGCCAGCAGACGCGGACAGGAGCCCTATGGCTACACCTTC
CASRRGQEPYGYTF
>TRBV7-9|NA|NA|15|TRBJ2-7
TGTGCCAGCAGCCCCGGCGCAGGTCTTTCCTACGAGCAGTACTTC
CASSPGAGLSYEQYF
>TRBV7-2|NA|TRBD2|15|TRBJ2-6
TGTGCCAGCAGCCCGGGACTAGCTGGGGCCAACGTCCTGACTTTC
CASSPGLAGANVLTF
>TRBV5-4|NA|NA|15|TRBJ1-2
TGTGCCAGCCGGCTCGGGGTCGAGGCCTACTATGGCTACACCTTC
CASRLGVEAYYGYTF
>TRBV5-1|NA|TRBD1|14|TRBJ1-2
TGCGCCAGCAGCGCCAGGACAGGGGACTATGGCTACACCTTC
CASSARTGDYGYTF
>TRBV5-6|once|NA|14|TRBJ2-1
TGTGCCAGCAGCTTGTTTCAGGGGGGCTTTGAGCAGTTCTTC
CASSLFQGGFEQFF
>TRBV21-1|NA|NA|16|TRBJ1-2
TGTGCCAGCAGCCCCCGACAGGGGGTCCTATCCGGGGGCTACACCTTC
CASSPRQGVLSGGYTF
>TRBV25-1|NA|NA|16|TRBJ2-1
TGTGCCATCACCCCAGCGGGTCATCGATCCTACAATGAGCAGTTCTTC
CAITPAGHRSYNEQFF
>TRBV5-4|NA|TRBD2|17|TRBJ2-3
TGTGCCAGCAGCATCCCCCGGGGAGGCGGGGGGACAGATACGCAGTATTTT
CASSIPRGGGGTDTQYF
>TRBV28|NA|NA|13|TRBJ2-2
TGTGCCAGCAGTTTAGGGCAGACCGGGGAGCTGTTTTTT
CASSLGQTGELFF
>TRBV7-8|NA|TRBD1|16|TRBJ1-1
TGTGCCAGCAGCTCAAAAGGACAGGGGTTTAACACTGAAGCTTTCTTT
CASSSKGQGFNTEAFF
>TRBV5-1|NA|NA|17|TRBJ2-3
TGCGCCAGCAGCGCGTTGTCGAATGGAGGGGGCACAGATACGCAGTATTTT
CASSALSNGGGTDTQYF